This T cell receptor beta chain appears in the sequencing data of a study of CD8 T cell repertoires and HIV-1 epitope variants. Overall study results and limits: Beta chains alone show antigen proliferation, not cytokine profile or function.

As concerns this clone: Antigen specificity is unknown.

With 5 bases removed from V and 0 bases from J, the gap between germline ends came to 8 bases. The CDR3 is 14 amino acids. Germline CDR1 reads SGHTA; CDR2 reads FQGNSA. Survey-depth immunoSEQ sequencing covered TCR beta CDR3 regions. Some clones are missing from TCRdb's copy, which holds only in-frame ones; the method was immunoSEQ multiplex PCR. Found here are some 4,000 clones, less than 75% of them singletons; the top ten hold around 40%. This receptor was identified in a male donor with HIV. The sequenced sample was cultured CD8+ T cells derived from PBMCs. The V and J genes are TRBV7-2 and TRBJ1-5; D not certain. DNA of the CDR3: TGTGCCAGCAGCCCGAGCTATAGCAATCAGCCCCAGCATTTT. Its translation is CASSPSYSNQPQHF.